This T cell receptor (beta chain) was captured in a study of cytomegalovirus exposure and HLA in healthy donors. In the study overall: The study's early data release held about 85 million unique TCRs from HLA-typed donors. Study-level results: Presence/absence comparisons presumed near-even sequencing depth among donors. A later look showed TCR association rates differing by HLA locus, highest for DRB1 and lowest for HLA-C.

PCR primers comprised 60 Vbeta and 13 Jbeta primers. TCRdb keeps only in-frame clones here, not all; method: immunoSEQ multiplex PCR. The table lists about 200,000 clones, 70% to 80% of them singletons, with about 0.37% in the top ten. A word on this clone: Its specificity is not known.

V gave up 4 bases and J gave up 1 base; unmatched junction bases: 2. The germline V gene has CDR1 SGDLS and CDR2 YYNGEE. CDR3 length equals 14 residues. Sequences were obtained from PBMCs. The receptor comes from a male donor in good health and CMV-seropositive. V usage is TRBV9 and J usage is TRBJ2-7; TRBD1 agrees at 10 bases. The CDR3 here is CASSRGQGSYEQYF. CDR3 DNA sequence: TGTGCCAGCAGCAGGGGACAGGGGTCCTACGAGCAGTACTTC.